This TCR beta chain was recovered during a study of CD8 T cells in Susac syndrome. Random-hexamer reverse transcription was applied to about 0.45 to 1 ug RNA. The immunoSEQ assay covered 54 Vbeta and 13 Jbeta segments for CDR3. TCRdb called the immunoSEQ multiplex PCR reads again in MiXCR, with one record for every CDR3 protein. The sample yields fewer than 350,000 distinct CDR3 sequences, about 89% seen once. The germline V gene has CDR1 SGHVS and CDR2 FNYEAQ. The J segment lost 5 bases and the V segment lost 3 bases, leaving 6 bases of the junction unmatched. The CDR3 is made up of 14 amino acids. The sequence was obtained from a human donor with multiple sclerosis. The specimen was CD8+ T cells from PBMCs. The chain uses TRBV7-6 and TRBJ2-5, with 7 bases fitting TRBD2. For the CDR3, the DNA is TGTGCCAGCAGCTTGAGTTGGGGGGGGGAGACCCAGTACTTC. Protein sequence: CASSLSWGGETQYF.